This TCR beta chain was documented in a study of blood T cell repertoires in COVID-19. Many counts were recorded for this clone. Sequencing used immunoSEQ multiplex PCR; TCRdb keeps in-frame clones, though not all of them. The sample lists under 200,000 clones; about 88% were seen once. The sample taken for sequencing was peripheral blood. This sequence originates from a woman aged 55 to 70 with COVID-19, enrolled during active disease.

The CDR3: CASSQGMVASYEQYF. Written as DNA, the CDR3 is TGCGCCAGCAGCCAAGGTATGGTGGCTTCCTACGAGCAGTACTTC. This chain joins TRBV4-1 and TRBJ2-7; D unclear. Germline V gives CDR1 MGHRA, CDR2 YSYEKL. The CDR3 runs 15 residues. Trimming shortened V by 1 base and J by 1 base, and 11 bases separated the two germline ends.